Below are 13 T cell receptor beta chains sequenced from a single sample in a study of T cell repertoires in cytomegalovirus infection. TCRdb recomputed calls from the reads with MiXCR, one row per CDR3 protein. The table records some 320,000 distinct CDR3 sequences, roughly 28% of them present only once. These receptors have no known antigen. This material consisted of cultured PBMCs, taken from culture after CMV antigen stimulation. Source of these receptors: a human donor in good health (CMV status not recorded). Some clones in this sample may be carry-over from other donors' samples.

This clonotype was seen a handful of times. The genes are TRBV20-1 and TRBJ2-5, with 9 bases that match TRBD2. The V segment lost 7 bases and the J segment 3 bases; nucleotides outside the gene matches: 6. Germline lookup yields CDR1 DFQATT and CDR2 SNEGSKA (reference sequence). CDR3 length: 13 residues. CDR3 protein: CSVHLAGEETQYF. CDR3 nucleotide sequence: TGCAGTGTCCACTTAGCGGGAGAAGAGACCCAGTACTTC.

This chain uses TRBV27 with TRBJ1-5; a possible D gene is TRBD1 (6 bases). This CDR3 region has 14 residues. CDR1 and CDR2 from the germline V gene are MNHEY and SMNVEV (reference sequence). The V end lost 0 bases, the J end lost 7 bases, and 10 bases lay between the germline ends. The CDR3 region is CASSLSGAGQPQHF. The CDR3 bases are TGTGCCAGCAGTTTATCGGGGGCCGGGCAGCCCCAGCATTTT.

This chain connects TRBV12-3 or TRBV12-4 to TRBJ1-5, with D perhaps matching TRBD1 (6 bases). Trimming cost V 3 bases and J 6 bases, with 15 bases left between them. The CDR3 is made up of 15 amino acids. The chain's CDR3 is CASSLRLQGGQPQHF. The CDR3, as DNA: TGTGCCAGCAGTTTGAGGTTACAGGGAGGTCAGCCCCAGCATTTT.

The chain recombines TRBV11-2 with TRBJ2-7; 11 nucleotides match TRBD1. The J segment lost 6 bases and the V segment lost 6 bases, leaving 7 bases of the junction unmatched. The CDR3 totals 14 residues. Germline V gene lookup returns CDR1 SGHAT and CDR2 FQNNGV. Here the CDR3 reads CASRGTGGSREQYF. In nucleotides, the CDR3 is TGTGCCAGCAGAGGGACAGGGGGTAGTCGCGAGCAGTACTTC.

There are a few counts of this clonotype. This rearrangement joins TRBV28 to TRBJ2-7; D is possibly TRBD1 or TRBD2 (5 bases each). The CDR3 has 12 amino acids. V shed 6 bases and J shed 5 bases, with 11 bases lying between them. Germline assignment: CDR1 MDHEN and CDR2 SYDVKM. The CDR3 DNA reads TGTGCCAGCAGCCCCCCGGGGCACGAGCAGTACTTC. It is translated as CASSPPGHEQYF.

In this sample, this clonotype turned up a few times. The chain has TRBV7-9 and TRBJ1-2; 7 nucleotides agree with TRBD1. Trimming cost V 6 bases and J 5 bases; bases outside gene matches: 12. Germline lookup yields CDR1 SEHNR and CDR2 FQNEAQ (reference sequence). This CDR3 comprises 15 residues. Here the CDR3 reads CASSPYRGDSYGYTF. The CDR3, as DNA: TGTGCCAGCAGTCCCTACAGGGGAGATTCGTATGGCTACACCTTC.

V and J are TRBV5-1 and TRBJ2-7, with D possibly being TRBD2 (6 bases). Germline V CDR1 and CDR2: SGHRS, YFSETQ. CDR3 size: 12 residues. Between the trimmed V and J ends, which lost 6 bases and 5 bases, there was a span of 12 bases. Here the CDR3 reads CASTLAGNEQYF. DNA of the CDR3: TGCGCCAGCACCCTTGCGGGGAACGAGCAGTACTTC.

This clonotype came up many times. V and J are TRBV7-2 and TRBJ1-1; TRBD1 matches 7 bases. Germline CDR1 reads SGHTA; CDR2 reads FQGNSA. J was trimmed by 0 bases and V by 2 bases; bases with no gene match: 6. This CDR3 region has 16 residues. CDR3 loop: CASSLTGTAMNTEAFF. The CDR3, as DNA: TGTGCCAGCAGCTTAACCGGGACAGCCATGAACACTGAAGCTTTCTTT.

The rearrangement uses TRBV7-6 and TRBJ2-7, with D maybe TRBD2 (5 bases). The germline V gene encodes CDR1 SGHVS and CDR2 FNYEAQ. Trimming left V 7 bases short and J 2 bases short, with 12 bases between. This CDR3 has 13 amino acids. The CDR3 sequence is CASIPAATYEQYF. The CDR3 coding sequence is TGTGCCAGCATCCCAGCGGCGACCTACGAGCAGTACTTC.

This clonotype was seen at least ten times. The chain links TRBV10-3 to TRBJ1-1; possibly TRBD1 for D (5 bases). This CDR3 region has 13 residues. Trimming removed 2 bases from V and 4 bases from J, with 8 bases in between. Germline assignment: CDR1 ENHRY and CDR2 SYGVKD. The CDR3 coding sequence is TGTGCCATCAGTGAGCGAGGGACCACTGAAGCTTTCTTT. This codes for CAISERGTTEAFF.

This clonotype was detected a few times. CDR3 loop: CASSQTRGAFYEQYF. The DNA for the CDR3 is TGTGCCAGCAGCCAAACTAGAGGGGCCTTCTACGAGCAGTACTTC. This rearrangement joins TRBV4-2 to TRBJ2-7; the D gene could be TRBD1 or TRBD2 (5 bases each). The CDR3 is 15 amino acids. CDR1 is LGHNA and CDR2 is YNFKEQ in the germline V gene. V lost 2 bases and J 3 bases, leaving 14 bases between the germline ends.

This clonotype occurred a few times. J is TRBJ1-2 and V is TRBV4-1, with unresolved D. Germline V CDR1 and CDR2: MGHRA, YSYEKL. The CDR3 covers 16 residues. V was cut by 1 base and J by 0 bases, with 12 bases left in between. The CDR3, as DNA: TGCGCCAGCAGCCAAGGTAGCCAGGCTACTAACTATGGCTACACCTTC. Protein sequence: CASSQGSQATNYGYTF.

The rearrangement joins TRBV7-6 to TRBJ1-4; a possible D gene is TRBD1 (5 bases). CDR1 is SGHVS, CDR2 FNYEAQ, per germline. The CDR3 extends over 14 amino acids. V was pared by 5 bases and J by 8 bases, with 15 bases between. The CDR3, as DNA: TGTGCCAGCAGCACTCAGGGAATTGGAGAAAAACTGTTTTTT. Protein sequence: CASSTQGIGEKLFF.